Reported below is one T cell receptor beta chain. Authors' analysis steps: Amplification with reference gene primers provided the estimates of nucleated cell counts. Data came from immunoSEQ multiplex PCR; TCRdb stores just in-frame clones and leaves some out. The V and J calls and clone size are taken from that table; D and trimming were inferred from the DNA. The repertoire holds about 170,000 clones, approximately 86% seen once, with 0.55% to 0.6% in the top ten. Seattle patients were enrolled during active infection and followed longitudinally. The sample is drawn from a study of blood T cell repertoires in COVID-19. About the research overall: There were acute and convalescent COVID-19 samples, and they came from the United States, Italy and Spain.

The germline V gene has CDR1 SGHTA and CDR2 FQGNSA. V gave up 5 bases and J gave up 10 bases, with 9 bases separating them. The CDR3 runs 11 residues. The genes are TRBV7-2 and TRBJ2-4; D not certain. The receptor was derived from a man in his 60s with COVID-19, enrolled during active disease. The material sequenced was peripheral blood. The CDR3 sequence is CASSAQTIQYF. CDR3 bases: TGTGCCAGCAGCGCCCAGACTATTCAGTACTTC.